This T cell receptor beta chain came from a study of blood T cell repertoires in COVID-19. Repertoires were generated with immunoSEQ multiplex PCR, while TCRdb's copy carries only in-frame clones and drops some. In the table there are about 60,000 clones, approximately 84% of which are singletons. This clone came up once. Germline CDR1 KGHDR, CDR2 SFDVKD. Losses at the gene ends were 1 base for V and 7 bases for J; bases not matched to a gene: 5. The CDR3 is 15 residues long. The receptor was isolated from a man in his fifties or sixties with acute or convalescent COVID-19. Sequenced material: peripheral blood. This chain uses TRBV24-1 with TRBJ2-2; 7 bases are shared with TRBD1. The CDR3 bases are TGTGCCACCAGTGATTTCGCTACAGGGGACGGGGAGCTGTTTTTT. Encoded protein: CATSDFATGDGELFF.